This TCR beta chain was recorded in a study of graft-versus-host responses after intestinal transplantation. Study-wide context: Induction using anti-thymocyte globulin, followed by tacrolimus and steroids for approximately 3 years, was given to all recipients. Whole-study results and caveats: GvH clones turned up in recipient marrow; some had shown up first in ileum or blood.

Germline CDR1 DFQATT, CDR2 SNEGSKA (reference sequence). This CDR3 is 11 amino acids long. The V gene lost 3 bases and the J gene lost 8 bases, with 7 bases spanning the gap. Comment on this clone: Its cognate antigen is unknown.

The protocol was immunoSEQ multiplex PCR, while the TCRdb copy is restricted to in-frame clones and leaves out a portion. The sample records over 85,000 clones, less than 95% being singletons. Sequencing used unstimulated CD4+ T cells sorted from spleen or lymph node cells, obtained before transplant. The TCR originated in a human donor who was the organ donor for an intestinal transplant. The chain has TRBV20-1 and TRBJ1-4; D gene uncertain. The CDR3 spells CSARSQEKLFF. As DNA, the CDR3 is TGCAGTGCTAGGTCCCAAGAAAAACTGTTTTTT.